Below are 21 T cell receptor beta chains sequenced from a single sample in a study of cytomegalovirus exposure and HLA in healthy donors. The primer mix had 60 Vbeta and 13 Jbeta primers. TCRdb's table, derived via immunoSEQ multiplex PCR, lists solely in-frame clones and lacks some. The data hold 100,000 to 150,000 clones, with about four fifths observed a single time. The sequenced sample consisted of PBMCs. Every receptor here comes from a woman aged 40-49 years in good health and CMV-seronegative.

The V call is TRBV5-8, the J call TRBJ1-1; D is ambiguous. The V end lost 5 bases, the J end lost 10 bases, and 12 bases lay between the germline ends. The length of the CDR3 is 11 residues. CDR1 is SGHTS, CDR2 YDEGEE, per germline. CDR3 DNA: TGTGCCAGCAGTTCAGGCCTTTCAGCTTTCTTT. Amino acid sequence: CASSSGLSAFF.

The chain carries TRBV6-5 and TRBJ2-5; no firm D call. The germline V gene encodes CDR1 MNHEY and CDR2 SVGAGI. The length of the CDR3 is 15 residues. V lost 4 bases, J lost 5 bases, and 17 bases lay in between. CDR3 DNA: TGTGCCAGCAGTTCCGCTGGTTCCCCCCAGGAGACCCAGTACTTC. This gives the protein CASSSAGSPQETQYF.

The chain joins TRBV5-1 to TRBJ1-2; TRBD1 might be the D (6 bases). The V end lost 7 bases, the J end lost 4 bases, and 17 bases lay between the germline ends. The CDR3 runs to 14 residues. CDR1 SGHRS and CDR2 YFSETQ come from the germline V gene. CDR3 sequence: CASRPPDRSYGYTF. CDR3 nucleotide sequence: TGCGCCAGCCGCCCCCCCGACAGGAGCTATGGCTACACCTTC.

The chain joins TRBV19 to TRBJ1-2; 7 nucleotides align to TRBD1. With 3 bases clipped from V and 3 bases from J, the junction kept 7 bases outside the gene matches. This CDR3 comprises 15 residues. From germline, CDR1 is LNHDA and CDR2 SQIVND (reference sequence). CDR3 DNA sequence: TGTGCCAGTAGTATGTGGCCAGGGGGGCACTATGGCTACACCTTC. Translation: CASSMWPGGHYGYTF.

The chain couples TRBV19 to TRBJ1-2, with D possibly being TRBD1 (6 bases). CDR3 size: 13 residues. CDR1 is LNHDA, CDR2 SQIVND, per germline (reference sequence). Trimming left V 2 bases short and J 2 bases short, with 6 bases between. CDR3 DNA sequence: TGTGCCAGTAGTATACAGGGGAACTATGGCTACACCTTC. Amino acids: CASSIQGNYGYTF.

J is TRBJ2-1 and V is TRBV2; 14 nucleotides match TRBD2. V trimming: 1 base; J trimming: 6 bases; junction bases outside the gene matches: 5. Germline assignment: CDR1 SNHLY and CDR2 FYNNEI. This CDR3 contains 17 residues. The CDR3: CASSEGGTSGRFNEQFF. In nucleotides, the CDR3 is TGTGCCAGCAGTGAAGGGGGGACTAGCGGGAGATTCAATGAGCAGTTCTTC.

The chain uses TRBV6-5 and TRBJ1-2; weak D call: TRBD1 (5 bases). Trimming pared 6 bases from V and 3 bases from J, leaving 8 bases between. CDR3 length: 12 residues. Germline V gene sequence: CDR1 MNHEY, CDR2 SVGAGI. The CDR3 loop is CASRTGDYGYTF. The CDR3 bases are TGTGCCAGCAGGACGGGGGACTATGGCTACACCTTC.

The gene calls are TRBV4-3 and TRBJ1-5; D perhaps matches TRBD1 (5 bases). The CDR3 is 14 amino acids. The ends were cut back, 0 bases at V and 8 bases at J, with 11 bases in the middle. Germline loops: CDR1 LGHNA, CDR2 YSLEER. The CDR3, as DNA: TGCGCCAGCAGCCAAGATCAGGGATTTGAGCCCCAGCATTTT. Encoded protein: CASSQDQGFEPQHF.

The chain combines TRBV11-2 with TRBJ2-5, with D perhaps matching TRBD1 (5 bases). The CDR3 length is 16 residues. The germline V gene encodes CDR1 SGHAT and CDR2 FQNNGV. V lost 6 bases, J lost 5 bases, and 22 bases lay in between. The CDR3 bases are TGTGCCAGCAGTCCCCTCGCCCAGGGCCCGTTGGAGACCCAGTACTTC. Translation: CASSPLAQGPLETQYF.

V gene TRBV2 combines with J gene TRBJ2-7, with D perhaps matching TRBD2 (5 bases). The length of the CDR3 is 11 residues. Trimming left V 5 bases short and J 10 bases short, with 12 bases between. Per germline, CDR1 SNHLY and CDR2 FYNNEI. CDR3 sequence: CASSTDWTQYF. The CDR3 DNA is TGTGCCAGCAGTACCGATTGGACTCAGTACTTC.

V is TRBV4-3 and J is TRBJ1-2; TRBD1 aligns across 11 bases. The trim removed 4 bases at V and 4 bases at J, leaving 8 bases unmatched. Germline values: CDR1 LGHNA, CDR2 YSLEER. The CDR3 is made up of 16 amino acids. The CDR3 protein is CASSPQAGTGGYGYTF. The CDR3 region has the DNA TGCGCCAGCAGCCCCCAAGCCGGGACAGGGGGCTATGGCTACACCTTC.

This clone turned up a few times. The chain employs TRBV2 and TRBJ2-1, with D uncertain. The germline CDR1 and CDR2 sequences are SNHLY and FYNNEI. Between the trimmed V and J ends, which lost 5 bases and 4 bases, there was a span of 3 bases. The CDR3 extends over 11 amino acids. The CDR3 spells CASSYYNEQFF. In DNA form, the CDR3 reads TGTGCCAGCAGTTATTACAATGAGCAGTTCTTC. Based on the CDR3 plus reference TRBV2 and TRBJ2-1, the full variable domain is EPEVTQTPSHQVTQMGQEVILRCVPISNHLYFYWYRQILGQKVEFLVSFYNNEISEKSEIFDDQFSVERPDGSNFTLKIRSTKLEDSAMYFCASSYYNEQFFGPGTRLTVL.

V gene TRBV28 combines with J gene TRBJ2-1; weak D call: TRBD2 (5 bases). The germline V gene has CDR1 MDHEN and CDR2 SYDVKM. This CDR3 has 14 residues. V was shortened by 6 bases and J by 0 bases, with 9 bases between the two germline ends. As DNA, the CDR3 is TGTGCCAGCAGGCCTGGGAGCTCCTACAATGAGCAGTTCTTC. Its translation: CASRPGSSYNEQFF.

This clone occurred once. The rearrangement uses TRBV2 and TRBJ1-4, with D possibly matching TRBD1 (5 bases). Germline values: CDR1 SNHLY, CDR2 FYNNEI. Trimming removed 7 bases at V and 7 bases at J, with 13 bases between. The CDR3 runs 13 residues. CDR3 DNA sequence: TGTGCCAGCAAGGGGCAGGGAAGTGAAAAACTGTTTTTT. Its protein product is CASKGQGSEKLFF.

This clone turned up a few times. This chain joins TRBV4-1 and TRBJ2-7, with 14 bases fitting TRBD2. Germline V gene sequence: CDR1 MGHRA, CDR2 YSYEKL. The CDR3 loop spans 17 amino acids. The ends lost 2 bases at V and 3 bases at J; junction bases unmatched: 6. The CDR3 sequence: CASSQPGLAGDRYEQYF. CDR3 sequence (DNA): TGCGCCAGCAGCCAACCGGGACTAGCGGGGGATCGCTACGAGCAGTACTTC.

This clone has just one count. Written as DNA, the CDR3 is TGTGCCAGCAGCTTAGCGCAAGGGACAGGGGAGTACGAGCAGTACTTC. As protein: CASSLAQGTGEYEQYF. This rearrangement joins TRBV7-9 to TRBJ2-7; 10 positions agree with TRBD1. V gave up 0 bases and J gave up 4 bases; unmatched junction bases: 6. The CDR3 loop spans 16 amino acids. Germline CDR1 reads SEHNR; CDR2 reads FQNEAQ (reference sequence). Combining the CDR3 with reference TRBV7-9 and TRBJ2-7 gives the whole variable domain DTGVSQNPRHKITKRGQNVTFRCDPISEHNRLYWYRQTLGQGPEFLTYFQNEAQLEKSRLLSDRFSAERPKGSFSTLEIQRTEQGDSAMYLCASSLAQGTGEYEQYFGPGTRLTVT.

The chain employs TRBV6-1 and TRBJ2-3; tentative D call: TRBD2 (5 bases). Germline CDR1 is MNHNS and CDR2 is SASEGT. This CDR3 is built from 12 residues. V was clipped by 10 bases and J by 7 bases, with 15 bases between them. CDR3 sequence (DNA): TGTGCCATACGGACTTTCGAGAATACGCAGTATTTT. Residues: CAIRTFENTQYF.

The rearrangement uses TRBV9 and TRBJ2-7; possibly TRBD1 for D (6 bases). From germline, CDR1 is SGDLS and CDR2 YYNGEE. Trimming removed 3 bases at V and 4 bases at J, with 20 bases between. CDR3 length: 16 amino acids. DNA for the CDR3: TGTGCCAGCAGCGAAAACCCACGGGACAAGGCGTACGAGCAGTACTTC. This codes for CASSENPRDKAYEQYF.

This rearrangement joins TRBV5-6 to TRBJ2-5; TRBD2 matches at 13 bases. This CDR3 spans 12 amino acids. Germline lookup yields CDR1 SGHDT and CDR2 YYEEEE. V lost 4 bases, J lost 12 bases, and 3 bases stayed unmatched. The CDR3 spells CASSGGLAGKYF. The CDR3 DNA sequence: TGTGCCAGCAGCGGGGGACTAGCGGGAAAGTACTTC.

The CDR3 region has the DNA TGTGCCAGCAGCCCACGACAGGGGTGGGATGGCTACACCTTC. It encodes CASSPRQGWDGYTF. The chain combines TRBV5-6 with TRBJ1-2; 8 positions agree with TRBD1. Losses at the gene ends were 4 bases for V and 6 bases for J; bases not matched to a gene: 8. This CDR3 has 14 residues. Germline V gene data show CDR1 as SGHDT and CDR2 as YYEEEE.

There are a few counts of this clone. The chain joins TRBV5-1 to TRBJ2-4, with TRBD1 matching 7 bases. Trimming cost V 3 bases and J 9 bases; bases outside gene matches: 12. Germline CDR1 and CDR2: SGHRS and YFSETQ. The CDR3 has 15 amino acids. The CDR3: CASSSINGEGAIQYF. The CDR3 DNA reads TGCGCCAGCAGCTCGATAAATGGCGAGGGGGCCATTCAGTACTTC.